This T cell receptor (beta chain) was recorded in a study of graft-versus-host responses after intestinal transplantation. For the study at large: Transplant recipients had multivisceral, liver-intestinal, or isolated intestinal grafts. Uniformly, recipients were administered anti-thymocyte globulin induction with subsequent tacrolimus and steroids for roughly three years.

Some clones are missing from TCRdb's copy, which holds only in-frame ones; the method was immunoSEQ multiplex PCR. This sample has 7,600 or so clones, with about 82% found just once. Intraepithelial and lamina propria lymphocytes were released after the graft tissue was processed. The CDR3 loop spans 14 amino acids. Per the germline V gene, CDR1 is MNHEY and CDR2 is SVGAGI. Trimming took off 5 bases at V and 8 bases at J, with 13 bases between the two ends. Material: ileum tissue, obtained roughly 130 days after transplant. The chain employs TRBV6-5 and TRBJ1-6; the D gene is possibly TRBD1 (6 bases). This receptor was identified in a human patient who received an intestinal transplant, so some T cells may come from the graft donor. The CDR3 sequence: CASSIQGRDSPLHF. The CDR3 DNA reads TGTGCCAGCAGTATCCAGGGGAGAGATTCACCCCTCCACTTT.